This T cell receptor (beta chain) is from a study of cytomegalovirus exposure and HLA in healthy donors (dated by TCRdb to 2016 to 2017). The study in broad terms: According to an earlier analysis of several hundred of the donors, some 170 million T cells yielded 95 million to 140 million unique TCR beta sequences and approximately 300 Gb of sequence data. An early release that covered about 640 HLA-typed donors contained approximately 290 gigabases of sequencing data and tens of millions of unique TCR sequences. Of the roughly 400 genotyped donors, 81% were placed in the genetic ancestry cluster associated with self-reported Caucasian donors. The study was designed to test whether signatures of past pathogen exposure could be identified by cataloging public T cell receptors. Using immunosequencing, the study profiled T cell repertoires from about 650 subjects and related those repertoires to cytomegalovirus serostatus. A separate validation cohort of approximately 130 different subjects was used in addition to the roughly 700-subject first cohort. High-throughput TCR immunosequencing, statistical association of individual TCRs with disease status, and machine learning were combined to predict cytomegalovirus infection status. A later analysis re-analyzed previously published TCR beta repertoires from roughly 600 donors and added high-resolution HLA genotyping to study TCR occurrence patterns. Rather than drawing on any new phenotypic data, the later analysis identified candidate immune exposures from TCR beta sequences and the way those sequences occurred across donors. In an earlier analysis of 587 of the donors, high-throughput TCR beta sequencing was used to judge whether each TCR beta V gene segment behaved as functional or pseudogenic. Donor age, sex, ethnicity and CMV serostatus were compiled together with the repertoire data. Genome-wide SNP genotypes for about three fifths of the 666 donors were used in a later genetic analysis, which treated that subset as a discovery cohort. All discovery cohort repertoires had been generated on a single sequencing platform. Both class I and class II loci were covered by HLA typing, at four-digit resolution. The number of typed donors differed by locus: about 620-640 for A, B, C, DRB1 and DQB1; some 500 for DQA1; 606 for DPA1; and 400 to 480 for DPB1. Several DR-DQ haplotypes were treated as single units for association and clustering because of strong linkage in the cohort. Across 398 genotyped donors of the cohort, an average of about 200,000 unique TCR beta nucleotide sequences per donor were sequenced, and roughly a sixth of those sequences were non-productive. Overall study outcomes, separate from this receptor: In a later analysis, the rate of TCR association differed among HLA loci, with DRB1 alleles having the most associated TCRs and HLA-C alleles having the fewest. A further reported finding was that TCR beta sequences accurately predicted the HLA-A and HLA-B alleles for most subjects in the first cohort. Cytomegalovirus status was reported to be diagnosed by the classifier with high specificity and sensitivity in both the original and validation cohorts. Across donors, most TCR sequences were observed very rarely, whereas some public TCRs were present in many individuals. In vitro tests confirmed that a few of the cytomegalovirus-associated TCR beta chains recognize cytomegalovirus antigens. The 87-base-pair reads could not distinguish some IMGT-functional V segments, including TRBV6-2 and TRBV6-3, so those segments were excluded. Because HLA typing was missing for some donors at each locus, association tests included only the typed subset. In a later analysis, around 17,000 TCR beta sequences were associated with specific HLA alleles at a false discovery rate of 0.05. A cluster of highly shared sequence variants was judged likely to be a technical artifact of the sequencing pipeline. In a later genetic analysis, a missense DCLRE1C variant was associated with V-gene and J-gene trimming of TCR beta chains, and the association was replicated in an independent cohort. Immune exposure information for the cohort was limited to CMV serostatus. Linkage disequilibrium might explain the correlated functional status among segregating V segments, but an unknown experimental factor could not be excluded. In a later analysis, HLA-associated TCR beta chains showed more clonal expansion and lower generation probabilities than non-associated chains that were equally common. According to a later genetic analysis, donors in an Asian-associated ancestry cluster had fewer N-insertions in productive TCRs than the approximately 630-donor mean. The study gave a list of 150 to 200 TCR beta chains associated with cytomegalovirus. The earlier analysis of almost 600 of the donors excluded some 15 rarely observed V segments, including chromosome 9 orphons, because counts were too low. In a later analysis, several top co-occurrence clusters were reported to appear linked to parvovirus B19, influenza, CMV and Epstein-Barr virus. In this cohort, only TCR beta chains were sequenced, and detectable features were limited by the absence of alpha or paired-chain data. The presence/absence analyses assumed that sequencing depth was roughly uniform across donors, and that assumption may not be true. When HLA alleles, especially DR and DQ, strongly co-occurred, TCR associations were difficult to assign to individual alleles. Broadly in line with IMGT annotations, most TCR beta V segments showed up in productive rearrangements about 87% or about 30% of the time in an earlier analysis of under 700 of the donors. In a later analysis, most CMV-associated TCR beta chains were found to appear HLA-restricted, with HLA associations seemingly driven largely by CMV exposure. It was suggested by the authors that the approach could potentially be generalized to other disease states and immunological phenotypes.

This clone was seen more than once but under ten times. Its recognized antigen is unknown. No much larger clonotype is one base removed from it; base qualities were not supplied. The cohort was made up of several hundred healthy bone marrow donors. Cohort members were all nominally healthy when sampled, although unrecorded immune exposures were likely present. The donor was CMV seronegative and was included in the group of several hundred seronegative cohort members. Every donor gave a peripheral blood sample, and the peripheral blood mononuclear cells from that sample were used for TCR beta sequencing. Genomic DNA extraction from the blood cell samples was performed with the Qiagen DNeasy Blood Extraction Kit. Via the germline V gene, CDR1 is SGHRS and CDR2 YFSETQ. Here V drops 4 bases and J drops 0 bases, and the junction holds 4 bases not matched to any gene. The CDR3, cysteine through phenylalanine, is 15 amino acids long. Only the CDR3 DNA is retained, 45 bases long and in frame from the first base.

The library was generated by the immunoSEQ multiplex PCR assay. For the multiplex PCR, a mixture combining 60 forward primers for TCR Vbeta segments and 13 reverse primers for TCR Jbeta segments was used. The CDR3 region of rearranged TCR beta genes was amplified from genomic DNA with a multiplex PCR assay. The Illumina HiSeq System was used to sequence the amplified TCR beta libraries as 87-base-pair reads. Turning to the authors' computational methods: A later analysis tallied approximately 87 million unique TCR beta chains across the 666 repertoires, and around 12 million of those chains were shared by two or more donors. Raw reads were error-corrected and collapsed into unique sequences with a nearest-neighbor algorithm that merged closely related sequences to remove PCR and sequencing errors. V, D and J gene segments were assigned by aligning CDR3 sequences to IMGT reference sequences. Each retained sequence needed at least a six-nucleotide match to both a V gene segment and a J gene segment. A rearrangement counted as productive if the CDR3 had no stop codons and remained in frame with V and J, and every other rearrangement counted as non-productive. Following IMGT convention, CDR3 was defined as the stretch from the second conserved V-encoded cysteine to the conserved J-encoded phenylalanine. Sequences without an unambiguous match to a single V gene segment were excluded from the earlier analysis of over 500 of the donors. An earlier analysis of approximately 590 of the donors called V segments functional above 56.7% productive rearrangements and segregating when the between-donor standard deviation exceeded 5%. A statistical classification framework was built for diagnosing cytomegalovirus status from the catalog of TCR beta chain sequences. A later analysis assigned V and J genes by comparing TCR nucleotide sequences with IMGT/GENE-DB human TR gene sequences. In a later analysis, CDR3 sequences and most-parsimonious VDJ recombination scenarios were assigned using the TCRdist pipeline. In a later analysis, each TCR beta chain was defined by its CDR3 amino acid sequence together with its V-gene family, and reads lacking a unique V-gene family were excluded. To address suspected cross-contamination and a sequencing artifact, a later analysis removed over 500 highly shared, low-generation-probability nucleotide sequences. In a later analysis, a clonal expansion index for each public chain was calculated from normalized within-repertoire ranks of inferred template counts. Generation probabilities in a later analysis came from a VDJ recombination model fitted to out-of-frame rearrangements, and those results were checked against IGoR. In a later analysis, TCR-TCR, TCR-HLA and TCR-CMV co-occurrence was scored with hypergeometric tests, and a repertoire-size bias correction was applied to TCR pairs. A later analysis estimated false discovery rates by permuting HLA or CMV assignments 20 times. In a later analysis, co-occurring TCRs were grouped using DBSCAN, and TCRdist sequence similarity was added for clustering within HLA-allele-positive subsets. Co-occurrence clustering excluded repertoires with fewer than 30,000 or more than 120,000 public chains, plus five with anomalous nucleotide sharing. TCRdb re-hosts the immuneACCESS table, in-frame sequences only. Its copies lack some clones; in the studies checked, an unresolved V gene accounts for under half of them, and the cause for the rest is not known. V and J calls and clone size are those listed in that table; D and trimming were worked out from the DNA. The sample includes approximately 120,000 clones, with roughly 70% observed a single time. The top ten constitute around 8% of the sample.

The specimen sequenced was PBMCs. The TCR comes from a man aged 40-49 years in good health and CMV-seronegative. The receptor chain draws on TRBV5-1 and TRBJ2-7; 10 central bases correspond to TRBD1. The sequence in DNA is TGCGCCAGCAGCGTCGGGACAGGGGACTCCTACGAGCAGTACTTC. This yields the protein CASSVGTGDSYEQYF.